This TCR beta chain was identified during a study of regulatory T cells in long-lasting Graves disease. Looking at the study overall: Persistent Graves' disease denoted over 5 years of antithyroid drugs plus positive TSH receptor antibodies.

The sample's time point: persistent/refractory GD, antithyroid drugs over 5 years with positive TRAb. Isolated PBMC RNA provided the starting material for the TCR library. In building TCR beta libraries, iRepertoire HTBI primers were used together with Arm-PCR of CDR3 regions. TCRdb analysed the multiplex PCR reads with MiXCR anew, one entry per CDR3 protein. The sample lists hundreds of thousands of distinct CDR3 sequences, around 20% occurring once. Trimming stripped 2 bases from V and 5 bases from J, with 7 bases between. The germline V gene has CDR1 PRHDT and CDR2 FYEKMQ (reference sequence). The CDR3 contains 12 residues. Findings of the study overall: Persistent Graves' patients showed reduced TCR diversity versus newly diagnosed patients. There was favoring of TRBV28, TRBJ1-2 and TRBJ2-5 in persistent disease. Comparison showed that persistent patients shared more public clonotypes (2,741) than new patients (966).

Comments on this clonotype: Its specificity is unknown.

This receptor was identified in a female donor with Graves disease. The chain uses TRBV13 and TRBJ2-7, with no clear D. The material sequenced was peripheral blood mononuclear cells (PBMCs), taken when the disease was refractory, from a patient treated with antithyroid drugs. The CDR3 sequence: CASSLRANEQYF. CDR3 in DNA: TGTGCCAGCAGCTTACGGGCTAACGAGCAGTACTTC.